This T cell receptor beta chain was found in a study of T-cell reconstitution after alpha-beta-depleted transplantation in children. Findings and limits, study-wide: Roughly two months post-transplant, alpha-beta T cells reportedly originated from several hundred graft clones that had expanded. At the one-year point after transplant, T-cell counts and TCRbeta diversity were found to come mostly from T cells that had been newly produced. In some patients, recipient T cells and intrathymic progenitors surviving conditioning explained high day-60 diversity.

CDR1 and CDR2 from the germline V gene are MDHEN and SYDVKM. The V end was cut by 3 bases, the J end by 5 bases, with 8 bases between. The CDR3 extends over 13 amino acids. Unique molecular identifiers were used in preparing the TCRbeta library. TCRdb re-analysed the PCR reads in MiXCR, keeping a single row per CDR3 protein. The sample lists hundreds of thousands of distinct CDR3 sequences; 10% to 15% were seen once. This clonotype was seen a handful of times. Its cognate antigen is unknown. Sample: PBMCs, mostly from graft donor cells, taken 360 days after TCRalphabeta/CD19-depleted stem cell transplant. The chain combines TRBV28 with TRBJ2-1, with D unresolved. The receptor was isolated from a male patient between 10 and 17 years old who had a stem cell transplant for acute myeloid leukemia, so the T cells may come from the graft donor. In DNA, the CDR3 is TGTGCCAGCAGTTTTCGTTTGGACAATGAGCAGTTCTTC. This encodes CASSFRLDNEQFF.